This TCR beta chain came from a study of blood T cell repertoires in COVID-19. After removal of 4 bases from V and 3 bases from J, the junction contained 3 bases not matched to a gene. Germline V lookup: CDR1 ENHRY, CDR2 SYGVKD. There are 13 residues in the CDR3. Generated by immunoSEQ multiplex PCR, the TCRdb table keeps only in-frame clones and is missing some. The repertoire has some 220,000 clones, about 85% of them found once; the top ten carry about 3%. The sample consisted of peripheral blood. The sequence came from a man aged 45-60 years who had recovered from COVID-19. The chain has TRBV10-3 and TRBJ2-7; 7 bases line up with TRBD1. The CDR3 is CAISATGVYEQYF. CDR3 DNA: TGTGCCATCAGTGCAACAGGGGTCTACGAGCAGTACTTC.